This TCR beta chain was recovered during a study of cytomegalovirus exposure and HLA in healthy donors. Study-wide findings and caveats: The tendency of first-cohort TCR clusters to co-occur in the 120 validation repertoires was identified by a subsequent analysis. In vitro testing confirmed a few CMV-associated chains as specific for CMV antigens.

The CDR3 loop spans 13 amino acids. Trimming stripped 6 bases from V and 0 bases from J, with 6 bases between. CDR1 is MDHEN, CDR2 SYDVKM, per germline. Produced via immunoSEQ multiplex PCR; TCRdb's table is partial and in-frame only. This sample carries fewer than 200,000 clones, 85% of them seen once, and the ten largest clones take roughly 15%. While the first cohort had some 700 subjects, the donors belonged to the separate validation cohort of 120 subjects. This clone has just a few counts. Its specificity is unknown. Specimen: PBMCs. The rearrangement joins TRBV28 to TRBJ1-5; D is undetermined. This clonotype was obtained from a man between 18 and 35 years old in good health and CMV-seropositive. The CDR3 loop is CASRDYSNQPQHF. The CDR3 nucleotides are TGTGCCAGCAGGGACTATAGCAATCAGCCCCAGCATTTT.